The present T cell receptor (beta chain) was sequenced within a study of shared T cell receptors in the human thymus. The assay was immunoSEQ multiplex PCR, and TCRdb's table has in-frame clones only and misses some. The profile shows about 730,000 clones, 70% to 90% of them singletons. Between the trimmed V and J ends, which lost 0 bases and 2 bases, there was a span of 17 bases. Germline loops: CDR1 GTSNPN, CDR2 SVGIG (reference sequence). The CDR3 is made up of 17 amino acids. This sample also appeared in a second study, on human thymus T cells.

This chain uses TRBV30 with TRBJ1-3, with D unclear. The clonotype comes from a girl under three years old with a congenital heart defect. The sequenced sample was thymocytes. Written as DNA, the CDR3 is TGTGCCTGGAGTGTACGGGAGGGAAGGTGGCCTGGAAACACCATATATTTT. Protein product: CAWSVREGRWPGNTIYF.